The 15 T cell receptor beta chains below come from one sample, sequenced in a study of T cell repertoires in cytomegalovirus infection. TCRdb independently ran MiXCR on the reads; one entry per CDR3 protein. The sample lists under 250,000 distinct CDR3 sequences; around 6.6% were seen once. Sequencing was performed on PBMCs. These receptors were taken from a human donor in good health (CMV status not recorded). Some clones in this sample may be carry-over from other donors' samples.

V and J are TRBV6-2 or TRBV6-3 and TRBJ2-7; D is possibly TRBD2 (5 bases). The CDR3 has 13 residues. Germline CDR1 reads MNHEY; CDR2 reads SVGEGT. V dropped 6 bases and J dropped 3 bases, with 12 bases sitting between them. The CDR3 sequence: CASRKEVNYEQYF. The CDR3 bases are TGTGCCAGCAGAAAGGAGGTGAACTACGAGCAGTACTTC.

This clonotype was counted many times. The V call is TRBV5-1, the J call TRBJ2-5, with TRBD2 matching over 10 bases. In germline, CDR1 is SGHRS, CDR2 YFSETQ. The CDR3 totals 16 residues. With V trimmed by 4 bases and J by 1 base, 7 bases remained unmatched. CDR3 in amino acids: CASSLTSSGGQETQYF. The CDR3 DNA is TGCGCCAGCAGCCTCACTTCTAGCGGGGGCCAAGAGACCCAGTACTTC.

In its sample, this clonotype was seen many times. This chain uses TRBV20-1 with TRBJ1-4; 11 positions match TRBD1. Trimming removed 3 bases from V and 8 bases from J; junction bases left unmatched: 5. CDR1 and CDR2 (germline): DFQATT, SNEGSKA (reference sequence). This CDR3 has 14 residues. In DNA, the CDR3 is TGCAGTGCTAGCCTGGGACAGGGGGACGAAAAACTGTTTTTT. The encoded protein is CSASLGQGDEKLFF.

This chain uses TRBV2 with TRBJ2-5; TRBD1 might be the D (6 bases). V shed 1 base and J shed 1 base, with 16 bases lying between them. Germline lookup yields CDR1 SNHLY and CDR2 FYNNEI. The CDR3 has 17 amino acids. CDR3: CASSEDVFRGAQETQYF. CDR3 DNA sequence: TGTGCCAGCAGTGAAGATGTTTTCAGGGGTGCCCAAGAGACCCAGTACTTC.

The chain couples TRBV7-9 to TRBJ2-4, with D uncertain. V lost 1 base and J lost 0, with 10 bases in between. The CDR3 is 16 amino acids. The V gene's germline CDR1 is SEHNR and CDR2 FQNEAQ (reference sequence). The CDR3 nucleotides read TGTGCCAGCAGCTTAGGGCAGACGATAGCCAAAAACATTCAGTACTTC. It codes for CASSLGQTIAKNIQYF.

This clonotype was detected only a few times. The V call is TRBV9, the J call TRBJ1-3; 9 nucleotides line up with TRBD1. V trimming: 2 bases; J trimming: 0 bases; junction bases outside the gene matches: 6. The CDR3 is made up of 17 amino acids. CDR1 is SGDLS and CDR2 is YYNGEE in the germline V gene. As DNA, the CDR3 is TGTGCCAGCAGCGTGGGACAGGGTAGGATCTCTGGAAACACCATATATTTT. As protein: CASSVGQGRISGNTIYF.

This clonotype was observed many times. The CDR3 here is CASSQAGGQFF. The CDR3, as DNA: TGTGCCAGCAGCCAAGCGGGGGGGCAGTTCTTC. The chain recombines TRBV14 with TRBJ2-1, with 7 bases fitting TRBD2. Germline lookup yields CDR1 SGHDN and CDR2 FVKESK. Germline trimming cut 1 base from V and 12 bases from J; bases unmatched to any gene: 0. The length of the CDR3 is 11 residues.

This clonotype was counted many times. DNA of the CDR3: TGCAGTGCTGGCCAGGGGGGTGAAGACTATGGCTACACCTTC. It yields the protein CSAGQGGEDYGYTF. The chain has TRBV20-1 and TRBJ1-2; 7 positions agree with TRBD1. J gave up 3 bases and V 5 bases, and 9 bases lay outside the gene matches. Per the germline V gene, CDR1 is DFQATT and CDR2 is SNEGSKA (reference sequence). The CDR3 spans 14 residues.

This clonotype was seen ten or more times. The V and J genes are TRBV20-1 and TRBJ2-1; 9 bases match TRBD2. CDR1 is DFQATT, CDR2 SNEGSKA, per germline (reference sequence). The junction had 5 bases not matched to a gene; V was cut back by 1 base and J by 1 base. The CDR3 consists of 16 residues. CDR3 nucleotides: TGCAGTGCTAGAGGAGGGACTAGCAATTCCTACAATGAGCAGTTCTTC. It specifies CSARGGTSNSYNEQFF.

In this sample, this clonotype turned up many times. The chain joins TRBV5-1 to TRBJ1-1, with D unclear. CDR3 size: 15 residues. V shed 4 bases and J shed 3 bases, with 16 bases lying between them. Germline V lookup: CDR1 SGHRS, CDR2 YFSETQ. The CDR3 sequence is CASSPFITGDTEAFF. The CDR3 DNA reads TGCGCCAGCAGCCCCTTCATCACTGGAGACACTGAAGCTTTCTTT.

This clonotype has at least ten counts. V gene TRBV7-2 combines with J gene TRBJ1-5; TRBD1 matches 7 bases. Trimming took 2 bases from V and 6 from J; bases not matched to a gene: 7. The CDR3 runs to 15 residues. CDR1 SGHTA and CDR2 FQGNSA come from the germline V gene. For the CDR3, the DNA is TGTGCCAGCAGCTTATGGGGGCAGGGGGTTCAGCCCCAGCATTTT. It translates to CASSLWGQGVQPQHF.

This clonotype showed up many times. The V call is TRBV5-5, the J call TRBJ2-7, with D possibly TRBD2 on 5 matching bases. Per the germline V gene, CDR1 is SGHKS and CDR2 is YYEKEE (reference sequence). This CDR3 contains 13 residues. The V and J ends lost 6 bases and 2 bases respectively, with 12 bases between them. As DNA, the CDR3 is TGTGCCAGCACGGGGAACCAAACCTACGAGCAGTACTTC. This translates into CASTGNQTYEQYF.

This clonotype was picked up many times. The chain carries TRBV30 and TRBJ2-7; possibly TRBD1 for D (5 bases). The germline CDR1 and CDR2 sequences are GTSNPN and SVGIG (reference sequence). The CDR3 loop spans 13 amino acids. Trimming left V 2 bases short and J 7 bases short, with 15 bases between. CDR3 region: CAWSKDTKGEQYF. The DNA for the CDR3 is TGTGCCTGGAGTAAGGACACAAAGGGGGAGCAGTACTTC.

In this sample, this clonotype turned up many times. The chain carries TRBV7-2 and TRBJ1-1, with D possibly TRBD1 on 5 matching bases. CDR1 is SGHTA and CDR2 is FQGNSA in the germline V gene. The CDR3 length is 12 residues. The V end was cut by 8 bases, the J end by 4 bases, with 11 bases between. The CDR3 loop is CASGWGFTEAFF. The CDR3 coding sequence is TGTGCCAGCGGGTGGGGGTTCACTGAAGCTTTCTTT.

This clonotype occurred many times. The rearrangement uses TRBV29-1 and TRBJ2-7, with 7 bases matching TRBD2. This CDR3 contains 12 residues. The V and J ends lost 6 bases and 3 bases, in that order; junction bases with no gene match: 5. Germline-derived CDR1 and CDR2 are SQVTM and ANQGSEA. For the CDR3, the DNA is TGCAGCGTCGGACTAGGGGACTACGAGCAGTACTTC. This codes for CSVGLGDYEQYF.